The clone carrying this T cell receptor (beta chain) was counted a single time. The CDR3 runs to 17 residues. CDR1 and CDR2 (germline): MGHRA, YSYEKL. Trimming stripped 5 bases from V and 4 bases from J, with 23 bases between. These data come from a study of cytomegalovirus exposure and HLA in healthy donors. PCR involved 60 Vbeta and 13 Jbeta primers. Method: immunoSEQ multiplex PCR; TCRdb's copy keeps in-frame clones and lacks some. The data hold around 110,000 clones, with over 60% observed a single time. The sequence was collected from a man aged 25-45 years in good health and CMV-seropositive. Sequencing input: PBMCs. This chain links TRBV4-1 with TRBJ1-2; a weak D match, TRBD1 (6 bases). The CDR3 loop reads CASSLLQGEGGTYGYTF. In DNA form, the CDR3 reads TGCGCCAGCAGCTTATTACAGGGAGAGGGGGGGACCTATGGCTACACCTTC.